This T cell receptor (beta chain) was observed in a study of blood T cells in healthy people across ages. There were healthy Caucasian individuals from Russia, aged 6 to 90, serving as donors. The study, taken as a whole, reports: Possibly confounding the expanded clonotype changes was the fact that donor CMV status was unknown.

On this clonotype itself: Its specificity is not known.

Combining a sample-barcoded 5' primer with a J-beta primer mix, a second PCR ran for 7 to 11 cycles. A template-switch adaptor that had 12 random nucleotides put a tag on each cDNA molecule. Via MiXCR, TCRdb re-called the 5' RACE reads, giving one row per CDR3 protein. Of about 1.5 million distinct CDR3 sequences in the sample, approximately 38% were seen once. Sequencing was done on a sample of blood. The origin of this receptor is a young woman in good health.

The DNA of the CDR3 is TGCAGTGCTAGAGACAGGGGGCTTAGTGAAAAACTGTTTTTT. It translates to CSARDRGLSEKLFF. This chain joins TRBV20-1 and TRBJ1-4, with 8 bases identical to TRBD1. With 0 bases clipped from V and 7 bases from J, the junction kept 4 bases outside the gene matches. CDR3 length: 14 residues. Per the germline V gene, CDR1 is DFQATT and CDR2 is SNEGSKA (reference sequence).